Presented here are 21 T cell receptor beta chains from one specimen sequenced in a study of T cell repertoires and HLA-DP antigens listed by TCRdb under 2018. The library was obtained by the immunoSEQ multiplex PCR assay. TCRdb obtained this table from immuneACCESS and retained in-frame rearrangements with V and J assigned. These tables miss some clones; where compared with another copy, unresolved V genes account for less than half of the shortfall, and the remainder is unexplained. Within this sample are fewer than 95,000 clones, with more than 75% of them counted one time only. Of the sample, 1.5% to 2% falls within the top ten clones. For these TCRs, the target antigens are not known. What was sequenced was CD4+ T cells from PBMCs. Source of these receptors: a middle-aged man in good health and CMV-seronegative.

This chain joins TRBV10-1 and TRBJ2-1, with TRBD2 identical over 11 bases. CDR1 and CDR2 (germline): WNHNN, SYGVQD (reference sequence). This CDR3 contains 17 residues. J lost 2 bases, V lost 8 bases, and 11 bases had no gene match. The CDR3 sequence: CASARGEGLAAYNEQFF. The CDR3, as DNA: TGCGCCAGCGCCCGAGGGGAGGGACTAGCGGCCTACAATGAGCAGTTCTTC.

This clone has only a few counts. The CDR3 is CASSVTGGEQFF. The CDR3 DNA follows: TGTGCCAGCAGCGTTACAGGAGGTGAGCAGTTCTTC. V and J are TRBV9 and TRBJ2-1, with D possibly called TRBD1 or TRBD2 (5 bases each). The length of the CDR3 is 12 residues. The germline V gene encodes CDR1 SGDLS and CDR2 YYNGEE. The V end lost 2 bases, the J end lost 9 bases, and 9 bases lay between the germline ends.

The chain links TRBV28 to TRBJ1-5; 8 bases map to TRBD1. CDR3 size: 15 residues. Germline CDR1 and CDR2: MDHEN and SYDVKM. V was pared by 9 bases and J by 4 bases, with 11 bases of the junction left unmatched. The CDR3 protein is CASCRQGAYNQPQHF. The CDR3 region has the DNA TGTGCCAGTTGTCGTCAGGGGGCGTATAATCAGCCCCAGCATTTT.

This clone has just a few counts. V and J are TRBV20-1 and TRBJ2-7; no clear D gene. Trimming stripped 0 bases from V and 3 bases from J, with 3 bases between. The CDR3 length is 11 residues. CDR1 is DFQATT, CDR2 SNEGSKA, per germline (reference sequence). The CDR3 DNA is TGCAGTGCTAGAGAGGACTACGAGCAGTACTTC. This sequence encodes CSAREDYEQYF.

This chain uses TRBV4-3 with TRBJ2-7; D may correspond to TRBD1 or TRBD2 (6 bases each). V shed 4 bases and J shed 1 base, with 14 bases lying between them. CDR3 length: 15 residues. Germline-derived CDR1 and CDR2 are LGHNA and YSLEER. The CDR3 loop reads CASSPWRGDSYEQYF. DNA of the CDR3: TGCGCCAGCAGCCCTTGGAGGGGGGATTCCTACGAGCAGTACTTC.

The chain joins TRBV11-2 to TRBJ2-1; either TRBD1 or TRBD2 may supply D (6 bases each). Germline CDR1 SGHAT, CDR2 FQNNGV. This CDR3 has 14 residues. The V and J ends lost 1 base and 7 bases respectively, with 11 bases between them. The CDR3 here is CASSLVGGRNEQFF. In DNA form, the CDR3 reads TGTGCCAGCAGCTTAGTTGGGGGGCGGAATGAGCAGTTCTTC.

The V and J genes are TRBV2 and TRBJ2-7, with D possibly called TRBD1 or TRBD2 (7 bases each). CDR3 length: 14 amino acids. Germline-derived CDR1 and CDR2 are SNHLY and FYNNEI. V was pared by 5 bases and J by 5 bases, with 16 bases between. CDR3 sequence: CASSQGGARNEQYF. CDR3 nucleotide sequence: TGTGCCAGCAGTCAGGGGGGGGCTAGGAACGAGCAGTACTTC.

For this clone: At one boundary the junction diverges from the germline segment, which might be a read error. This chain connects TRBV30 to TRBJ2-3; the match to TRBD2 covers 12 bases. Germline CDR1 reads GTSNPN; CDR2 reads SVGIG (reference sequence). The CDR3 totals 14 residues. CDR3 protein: CAAGLAGGLDTQYF. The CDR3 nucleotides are TGCGCCGCAGGGCTAGCGGGGGGGCTGGATACGCAGTATTTT.

This chain's CDR3 is CASSPPAGAIGGYTF. CDR3 DNA: TGTGCCAGCTCACCACCGGCAGGGGCCATAGGTGGCTACACCTTC. The V and J genes are TRBV18 and TRBJ1-2; TRBD1 might be the D (6 bases). Germline V gives CDR1 KGHSH, CDR2 LQKENI. V lost 0 bases and J lost 7, with 15 bases in between. The CDR3 is made up of 15 amino acids.

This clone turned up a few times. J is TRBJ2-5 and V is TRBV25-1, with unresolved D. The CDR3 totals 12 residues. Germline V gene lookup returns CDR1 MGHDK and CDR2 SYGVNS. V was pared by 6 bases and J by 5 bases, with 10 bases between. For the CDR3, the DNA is TGTGCCAGCAGCGAGAATCCGGAGACCCAGTACTTC. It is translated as CASSENPETQYF.

This CDR3 reads CASSKTQGYQPQHF. The CDR3 region has the DNA TGTGCCAGCAGTAAAACACAGGGGTATCAGCCCCAGCATTTT. The chain joins TRBV6-1 to TRBJ1-5, with 7 positions matching TRBD1. Germline lookup yields CDR1 MNHNS and CDR2 SASEGT. This CDR3 is built from 14 residues. Trimming at V came to 5 bases and at J to 5 bases, leaving 6 bases not matched to a gene.

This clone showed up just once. The CDR3 nucleotides are TGTGCCAGCAGTTTAGGGACTAGCGGGAGACGTGAGCAGTTCTTC. Its translation: CASSLGTSGRREQFF. The chain recombines TRBV28 with TRBJ2-1; TRBD2 aligns across 14 bases. V trimming: 2 bases; J trimming: 9 bases; junction bases outside the gene matches: 3. The CDR3 covers 15 residues. The germline CDR1 and CDR2 sequences are MDHEN and SYDVKM.

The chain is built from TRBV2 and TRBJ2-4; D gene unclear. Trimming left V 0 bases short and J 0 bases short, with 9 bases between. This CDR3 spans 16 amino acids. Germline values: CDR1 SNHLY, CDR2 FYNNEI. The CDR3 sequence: CASSEALPGAKNIQYF. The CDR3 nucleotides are TGTGCCAGCAGTGAAGCGCTTCCGGGAGCCAAAAACATTCAGTACTTC.

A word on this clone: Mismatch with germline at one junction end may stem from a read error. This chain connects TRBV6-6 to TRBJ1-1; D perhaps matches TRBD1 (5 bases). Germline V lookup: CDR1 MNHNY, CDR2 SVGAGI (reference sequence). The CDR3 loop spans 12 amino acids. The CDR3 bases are TGTGCCAGCAGTTACATGGGGACTGGAGCTTTCTTT. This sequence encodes CASSYMGTGAFF.

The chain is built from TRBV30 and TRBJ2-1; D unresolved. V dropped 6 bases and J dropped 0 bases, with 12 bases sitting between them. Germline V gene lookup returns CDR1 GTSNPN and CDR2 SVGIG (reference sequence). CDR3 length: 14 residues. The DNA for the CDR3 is TGTGCCTGTCTGTCTCCTACCTCCTACAATGAGCAGTTCTTC. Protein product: CACLSPTSYNEQFF.

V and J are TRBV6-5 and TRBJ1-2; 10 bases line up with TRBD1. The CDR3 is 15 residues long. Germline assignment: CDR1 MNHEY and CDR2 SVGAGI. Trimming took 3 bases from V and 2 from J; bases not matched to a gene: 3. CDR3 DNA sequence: TGTGCCAGCAGTTATAGGGGACAGGGGAACTATGGCTACACCTTC. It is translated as CASSYRGQGNYGYTF.

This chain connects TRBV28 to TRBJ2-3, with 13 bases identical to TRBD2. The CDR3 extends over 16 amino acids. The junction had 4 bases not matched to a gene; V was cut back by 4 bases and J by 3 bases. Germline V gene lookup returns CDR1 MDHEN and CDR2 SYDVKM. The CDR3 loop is CASSSPGLAGTDTQYF. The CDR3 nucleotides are TGTGCCAGCAGTTCCCCGGGACTAGCGGGAACAGATACGCAGTATTTT.

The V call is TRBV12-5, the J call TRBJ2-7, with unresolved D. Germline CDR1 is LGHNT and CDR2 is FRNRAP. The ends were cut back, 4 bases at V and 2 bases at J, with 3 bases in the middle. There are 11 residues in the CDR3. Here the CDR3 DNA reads TGTGCTAGTGGTTCACCCTACGAGCAGTACTTC. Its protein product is CASGSPYEQYF. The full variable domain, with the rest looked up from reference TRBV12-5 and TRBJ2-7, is DARVTQTPRHKVTEMGQEVTMRCQPILGHNTVFWYRQTMMQGLELLAYFRNRAPLDDSGMPKDRFSAEMPDATLATLKIQPSEPRDSAVYFCASGSPYEQYFGPGTRLTVT.

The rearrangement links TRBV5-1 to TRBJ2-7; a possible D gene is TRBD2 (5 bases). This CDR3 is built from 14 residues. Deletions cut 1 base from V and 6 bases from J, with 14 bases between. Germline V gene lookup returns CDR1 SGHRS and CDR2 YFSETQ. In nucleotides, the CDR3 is TGCGCCAGCAGCTTGATGGGAGCTAGCTCCGAGCAGTACTTC. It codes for CASSLMGASSEQYF.

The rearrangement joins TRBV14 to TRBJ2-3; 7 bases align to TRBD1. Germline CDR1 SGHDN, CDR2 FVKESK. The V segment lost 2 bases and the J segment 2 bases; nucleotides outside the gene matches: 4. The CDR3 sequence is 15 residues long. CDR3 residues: CASSQPQGVTDTQYF. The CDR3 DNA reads TGTGCCAGCAGCCAACCCCAGGGGGTCACAGATACGCAGTATTTT.

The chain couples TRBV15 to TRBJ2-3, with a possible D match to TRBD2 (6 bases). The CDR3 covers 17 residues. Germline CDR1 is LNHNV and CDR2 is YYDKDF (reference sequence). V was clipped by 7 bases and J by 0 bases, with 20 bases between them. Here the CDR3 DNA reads TGTGCCACCATGGGGGGAACTAACACAGCTAGCACAGATACGCAGTATTTT. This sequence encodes CATMGGTNTASTDTQYF.